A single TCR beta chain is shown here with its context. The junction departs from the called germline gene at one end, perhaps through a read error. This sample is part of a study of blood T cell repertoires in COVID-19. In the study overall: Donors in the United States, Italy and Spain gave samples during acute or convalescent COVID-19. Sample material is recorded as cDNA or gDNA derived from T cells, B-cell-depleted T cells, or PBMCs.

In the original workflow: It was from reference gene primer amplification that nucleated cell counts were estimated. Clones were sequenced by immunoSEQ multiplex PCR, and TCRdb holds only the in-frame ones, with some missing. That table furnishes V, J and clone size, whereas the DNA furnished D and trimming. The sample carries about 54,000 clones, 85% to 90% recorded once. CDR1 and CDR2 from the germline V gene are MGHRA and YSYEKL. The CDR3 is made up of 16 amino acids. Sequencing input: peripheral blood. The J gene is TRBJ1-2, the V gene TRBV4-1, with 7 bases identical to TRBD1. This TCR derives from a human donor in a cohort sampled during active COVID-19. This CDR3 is CVSSPQGGPGDYGYTF. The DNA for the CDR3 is TGCGTCAGCAGCCCCCAGGGGGGTCCCGGGGACTATGGCTACACCTTC.